This T cell receptor (beta chain) was sequenced in a study of blood T cells in healthy people across ages (dated by TCRdb to 2013 to 2016). Concerning the study at large: In model experiments, template switching captured roughly one uniquely barcoded TCR beta cDNA molecule for every two T cells. Using the same blood draw, the study looked at two additional independent replicas of 1 million unique cDNA reads for two donors, one aged 18 to 29 and the other aged 80 or older. To avoid experimental bias, donors of different ages were distributed randomly across sequencing lanes. Donors were grouped into four age groups: young (average roughly 15 years), middle-aged (around 39), aged (around 66) and long-lived (about 89). Age-related changes in TCR beta repertoire diversity were measured in the study by deep sequencing normalized with unique cDNA molecular identifiers.

The approximately 40 donors, aged about 6 to 95 years, were systemically healthy Caucasian individuals from Russia. Each donor gave about 11 milliliters of peripheral blood, drawn into EDTA-treated Vacutainer tubes. Ficoll-Paque density-gradient centrifugation was used to isolate PBMCs, with at least 7 million per sample. Trizol reagent was used to extract total RNA from PBMCs, with at least 5 micrograms per sample. The percentages of naive CD45RAhigh/CD27high T cells were determined by flow cytometry on a PBMC aliquot from every donor. Libraries came from 5' RACE. The instrument was an Illumina HiSeq 2500. A second PCR of about 7 to 12 cycles was run with a J-beta primer mix and a sample-barcoded 5' primer. A template-switch 5' adaptor carrying 12 random nucleotides introduced a unique molecular identifier onto each TCR beta cDNA molecule. Each sample yielded at least 2.5 million CDR3-containing paired-end reads. All of the RNA was converted into first-strand cDNA using the Mint cDNA synthesis kit, with a TRBC-specific oligonucleotide serving as the primer. Following uracil-DNA glycosylase treatment, a first 18-cycle PCR with universal primers M1SS and BC2_uni_R was performed on all cDNA. The study's processing was this. Each sample was normalized by randomly selecting 1 million high-quality reads, each carrying a distinct molecular identifier. Instead of being binned into consensus sequences, reads that shared molecular identifiers were thrown out. CDR3 identification, clonotype clustering and error correction used MiTCR with a Q25 quality threshold and the strictest error-elimination algorithm. A nonparametric unseen species model with Euler transformation was used to estimate lower-bound total TCR beta diversity. TCRdb took the public reads, trimmed them with fastp at Q25, ran MiXCR for clone calling and kept in-frame beta chains. Each CDR3 protein appears once, grouped with its most common genes and DNA. The V and J calls shown here were made by TCRdb, not taken from the authors' results. In this sample the table shows some 900,000 distinct CDR3 sequences, 40% to 60% of which occur a single time. Around an eighth of the sample rests with the top ten.

The germline V gene encodes CDR1 DFQATT and CDR2 SNEGSKA (reference sequence). Measured from the cysteine to the phenylalanine, the CDR3 is 15 residues long. Only the CDR3 part of the read is kept: 45 bases, read in frame from the first base. V ends up 2 bases short and J 1 base short, with an unmatched junction base count of 3. Worth noting for this clonotype: The antigen it binds to is not known. No much larger clonotype is one base removed from it; base qualities were not supplied.

The study at large found these results: The percentage of naive T cells measured by flow cytometry correlated strongly with observed TCR beta diversity. Estimates of total diversity from one million sequenced T cells were regarded as lower bounds and underestimates. The long-lived group showed more naive CD4+ T cells, fewer expanded clones and increased TCR diversity than the aged group, suggesting age selection. As age increased, observed TCR beta diversity per million T cells dropped in a roughly linear way, and a significant reduction was already evident by age 40. The CMV infection status of donors was not known, potentially confounding age-related changes in expanded clonotypes. Bulk unsorted PBMC profiling prevented conclusive comparison of naive and antigen-experienced compartments.

Here the chain combines TRBV20-1 and TRBJ2-1, and 9 junctional nucleotides match TRBD1. This sequence originates from a man younger than 40 in good health. Sequenced: blood. The base sequence is TGCAGTGCTAGACAAGGACAGGGGTCCTACAATGAGCAGTTCTTC. Protein translation: CSARQGQGSYNEQFF.